These 25 T cell receptor beta chains came from one sample sequenced in a study of metastatic and nonmetastatic thyroid tumors. TCRdb re-called the PCR reads with MiXCR. The data show around 29,000 clones, with less than 25% seen just once and around two fifths held by the top ten. Patients had received no treatment of any kind before thyroid surgery. The sequencing input was blood. Source of these receptors: a female donor with papillary thyroid cancer or a benign thyroid nodule (not recorded which). Some clones in this sample may be carry-over from other donors' samples.

This clone was seen a few times. Just one base apart from a much larger clone, this may be a read error. The CDR3 carries no conserved terminal phenylalanine or tryptophan, so it likely arises from a read error. The V call is TRBV11-1, the J call TRBJ1-1, with D possibly being TRBD1 (5 bases). The CDR3 runs 17 residues. Germline assignment: CDR1 SGHAT and CDR2 FQDESV (reference sequence). V was pared by 5 bases and J by 1 base, with 20 bases between. CDR3 sequence (DNA): TGTGCCAGCAGCGATGGCGGGTGGGGCGCTTCGAACACTGAAGCTTTCCTT. This translates into CASSDGGWGASNTEAFL.

This clone was observed a few times. The genes are TRBV11-3 and TRBJ2-3, with D perhaps matching TRBD2 (5 bases). This CDR3 has 12 amino acids. The germline gives CDR1 SGHNT, CDR2 YENEEA. Deletions cut 7 bases from V and 3 bases from J, with 8 bases between. The CDR3 loop is CASIGVTDTQYF. Written as DNA, the CDR3 is TGTGCCAGCATCGGGGTGACAGATACGCAGTATTTT.

This chain joins TRBV6-1 and TRBJ2-5; 9 nucleotides match TRBD2. Losses at the gene ends were 9 bases for V and 4 bases for J; bases not matched to a gene: 9. The length of the CDR3 is 14 residues. Germline values: CDR1 MNHNS, CDR2 SASEGT. DNA for the CDR3: TGTGCCAGTTTAGGGCGGGGGGGCCGAGAGACCCAGTACTTC. The encoded protein is CASLGRGGRETQYF.

This clone came up a few times. The V gene is TRBV4-2, the J gene TRBJ1-1; no definite D call. The CDR3 contains 13 residues. Germline CDR1 and CDR2: LGHNA and YNFKEQ. Trimming removed 4 bases at V and 1 base at J, with 7 bases between. The chain's CDR3 is CASSLGANTEAFF. Written as DNA, the CDR3 is TGTGCCAGCAGCCTTGGCGCGAACACTGAAGCTTTCTTT.

This clone was observed at least ten times. The chain combines TRBV24-1 with TRBJ2-2; 9 nucleotides align to TRBD1. This CDR3 comprises 13 residues. Germline CDR1 reads KGHDR; CDR2 reads SFDVKD. V was clipped by 10 bases and J by 6 bases; unmatched bases: 5. This chain's CDR3 is CATGTGNPGELFF. DNA of the CDR3: TGTGCCACGGGGACAGGGAATCCCGGGGAGCTGTTTTTT.

V and J are TRBV28 and TRBJ1-2, with no clear D. Germline V gene lookup returns CDR1 MDHEN and CDR2 SYDVKM. The CDR3 totals 14 residues. V was pared by 10 bases and J by 6 bases, with 21 bases between. The CDR3, as DNA: TGTGCCACCCCGGACGGACTAAGCAACCATGGCTACACCTTC. This gives the protein CATPDGLSNHGYTF.

This chain uses TRBV11-1 with TRBJ2-6; tentatively, D is TRBD2 (5 bases). V shed 4 bases and J shed 0 bases, with 16 bases lying between them. The CDR3 totals 18 residues. Germline CDR1 is SGHAT and CDR2 is FQDESV (reference sequence). CDR3 sequence reads: CASSSTGSARSGANVLTF. The CDR3 DNA reads TGTGCCAGCAGCTCCACGGGGTCGGCCCGCTCTGGGGCCAACGTCCTGACTTTC.

This clone was found many times. The chain is built from TRBV12-3 or TRBV12-4 and TRBJ2-5; the match to TRBD1 covers 8 bases. This CDR3 has 15 residues. Germline trimming cut 6 bases from V and 5 bases from J; bases unmatched to any gene: 11. The CDR3 reads CASRRTGNNGETQYF. CDR3 bases: TGTGCCAGCAGACGGACAGGGAACAATGGGGAGACCCAGTACTTC.

As regards this clone: The conserved phenylalanine or tryptophan normally closing the CDR3 is absent here, so this likely arose from a read error. The V and J genes are TRBV9 and TRBJ2-1, with 8 bases aligning to TRBD2. CDR3 size: 16 residues. CDR1 is SGDLS, CDR2 YYNGEE, per germline. This CDR3 reads CASSSRTSSTRNGQFL. Written as DNA, the CDR3 is TGTGCCAGCAGCTCGCGGACTAGCTCGACCCGGAATGGGCAGTTCTTA.

V gene TRBV28 combines with J gene TRBJ2-1; 8 bases agree with TRBD2. The germline CDR1 and CDR2 sequences are MDHEN and SYDVKM. V lost 4 bases, J lost 4 bases, and 9 bases stayed unmatched. This CDR3 is built from 16 residues. CDR3 nucleotide sequence: TGTGCCAGCAGTTCCTTAGCGGGGCTTATTTACAATGAGCAGTTCTTC. Translating gives CASSSLAGLIYNEQFF.

CDR3 protein: CASSQDQASFSGELFF. CDR3 coding DNA: TGCGCCAGCAGCCAAGATCAGGCTAGCTTCAGCGGGGAGCTGTTTTTT. The V gene is TRBV4-3, the J gene TRBJ2-2; the D gene is possibly TRBD2 (5 bases). This CDR3 is built from 16 residues. The germline V gene has CDR1 LGHNA and CDR2 YSLEER. V was pared by 0 bases and J by 7 bases, with 15 bases between.

This clone was found many times. The rearrangement uses TRBV15 and TRBJ2-3; the D is unclear. This CDR3 region has 12 residues. Germline V gene sequence: CDR1 LNHNV, CDR2 YYDKDF (reference sequence). Between the trimmed V and J ends, which lost 1 base and 4 bases, there was a span of 3 bases. CDR3 residues: CATSRVADTQYF. The CDR3 nucleotides are TGTGCCACCAGCAGAGTTGCAGATACGCAGTATTTT.

The sample holds one count of this clone. This could be a read error, since a much larger clone is one nucleotide away. CDR3 nucleotides: TGTGCCAGCAGCCCTAAGGGGACGGCCACCTGGGAGCTGTTTTTT. Translated, it gives CASSPKGTATWELFF. The chain carries TRBV11-1 and TRBJ2-2; the D gene could be TRBD1 or TRBD2 (5 bases each). The CDR3 sequence is 15 residues long. Germline assignment: CDR1 SGHAT and CDR2 FQDESV (reference sequence).

This clone appeared a few times. The chain couples TRBV27 to TRBJ2-7; maybe TRBD2 (6 bases). The CDR3 sequence is 15 residues long. Germline assignment: CDR1 MNHEY and CDR2 SMNVEV (reference sequence). Trimming left V 6 bases short and J 0 bases short, with 15 bases between. CDR3 protein: CASRPIAGPSYEQYF. Written as DNA, the CDR3 is TGTGCCAGCAGACCTATTGCGGGGCCCTCCTACGAGCAGTACTTC.

For this clone: The identical CDR3 is also encoded by other nucleotide sequences in the sample. The chain carries TRBV5-1 and TRBJ1-6; 8 nucleotides agree with TRBD1. This CDR3 is built from 16 residues. V lost 4 bases and J lost 12; bases outside the gene matches: 15. Per germline, CDR1 SGHRS and CDR2 YFSETQ. CDR3 amino acids: CASSDGQGAQKLPLHF. In DNA, the CDR3 is TGCGCCAGCAGCGACGGACAGGGAGCTCAGAAACTACCCCTCCACTTT.

This clone has ten or more counts. This rearrangement joins TRBV29-1 to TRBJ2-3, with D perhaps being TRBD1 or TRBD2 (7 bases each). This CDR3 spans 16 amino acids. Per the germline V gene, CDR1 is SQVTM and CDR2 is ANQGSEA. Here the CDR3 DNA reads TGCAGACCCAGGGGGTTGCGGGGGCCCTTCACAGATACGCAGTATTTT. Translated, it gives CRPRGLRGPFTDTQYF.

This clone was picked up many times. The V and J genes are TRBV20-1 and TRBJ2-2; possibly TRBD2 for D (6 bases). V was clipped by 0 bases and J by 1 base, with 9 bases between them. This CDR3 is 15 amino acids long. Germline CDR1 and CDR2: DFQATT and SNEGSKA (reference sequence). CDR3 in amino acids: CSARDVAVNTGELFF. In nucleotides, the CDR3 is TGCAGTGCTAGAGATGTAGCGGTGAACACCGGGGAGCTGTTTTTT.

This chain uses TRBV20-1 with TRBJ2-3; D is uncertain. The CDR3 runs 14 residues. The germline V and J ends were trimmed by 1 base and 2 bases, with 10 bases remaining between them. Germline lookup yields CDR1 DFQATT and CDR2 SNEGSKA (reference sequence). CDR3 sequence: CSARGSTTTDTQYF. The CDR3 DNA follows: TGCAGTGCTAGAGGGTCAACTACCACAGATACGCAGTATTTT.

The chain carries TRBV6-2 or TRBV6-3 and TRBJ1-2; D not resolved. The CDR3 runs 12 residues. V gave up 1 base and J gave up 5 bases, with 5 bases separating them. Germline CDR1 reads MNHEY; CDR2 reads SVGEGT. The CDR3 sequence: CASSYFEYGYTF. The CDR3 DNA sequence: TGTGCCAGCAGTTACTTTGAGTATGGCTACACCTTC.

By its share, this clone is medium-sized. The CDR3 sequence: CASRPLANYGYTF. The CDR3 nucleotides read TGTGCCAGCAGACCCCTAGCTAACTATGGCTACACCTTC. The V gene is TRBV27, the J gene TRBJ1-2; D not resolved. V lost 6 bases and J lost 0, with 8 bases in between. This CDR3 contains 13 residues. Per the germline V gene, CDR1 is MNHEY and CDR2 is SMNVEV (reference sequence).

This clone showed up just a few times. A read error may be the cause here, since a much bigger clone is one base away. The same CDR3 is also encoded by other DNA sequences in this sample. The rearrangement links TRBV15 to TRBJ2-7; TRBD1 might be the D (6 bases). The CDR3 length is 14 residues. Germline V lookup: CDR1 LNHNV, CDR2 YYDKDF (reference sequence). The DNA of the CDR3 is TGTGCCACCAGCAGAGGGACAGTCTCATACGGGCAGTACTTC. Translated, it gives CATSRGTVSYGQYF.

V gene TRBV20-1 combines with J gene TRBJ2-7; 11 nucleotides match TRBD2. V gave up 6 bases and J gave up 2 bases; unmatched junction bases: 9. Germline assignment: CDR1 DFQATT and CDR2 SNEGSKA (reference sequence). This CDR3 spans 15 amino acids. The CDR3 loop is CSATIPGLAAYEQYF. Here the CDR3 DNA reads TGCAGTGCCACCATACCGGGACTAGCGGCCTACGAGCAGTACTTC.

The chain links TRBV11-2 to TRBJ2-1; no definite D call. Trimming pared 0 bases from V and 10 bases from J, leaving 7 bases between. Per the germline V gene, CDR1 is SGHAT and CDR2 is FQNNGV. This CDR3 is built from 12 residues. CDR3 sequence: CASSLDRREQFF. CDR3 bases: TGTGCCAGCAGCTTAGATAGGCGAGAGCAGTTCTTC.

The chain is built from TRBV27 and TRBJ1-2, with 7 positions matching TRBD1. V was clipped by 6 bases and J by 6 bases; unmatched bases: 10. Per germline, CDR1 MNHEY and CDR2 SMNVEV (reference sequence). CDR3 length: 14 amino acids. CDR3 protein: CASSRFRGSDGYTF. The CDR3 DNA reads TGTGCCAGCAGCCGTTTCAGGGGGTCAGATGGCTACACCTTC.

The table lists this clone with a few counts. Written as DNA, the CDR3 is TGTGCCACCCTAACAGGGGCCAGTCCCTACGAGCAGTACTTC. Residues: CATLTGASPYEQYF. J is TRBJ2-7 and V is TRBV28; 7 bases are shared with TRBD1. The CDR3 is 14 amino acids. The germline V gene has CDR1 MDHEN and CDR2 SYDVKM. J was trimmed by 2 bases and V by 10 bases; bases with no gene match: 11.